This T cell receptor (beta chain) originates from a study of blood T cells in healthy people across ages. General study results and limits: Higher diversity, along with more naive CD4+ cells, distinguished long-lived donors from aged donors. Diversity estimates from one million T cells were considered underestimates.

For every donor, a draw yielded around 10 milliliters of peripheral blood. The length of the CDR3 is 13 residues. Per the germline V gene, CDR1 is LNHNV and CDR2 is YYDKDF (reference sequence). Trimming shortened V by 8 bases and J by 3 bases, and 14 bases separated the two germline ends. Regarding this clonotype: Its target is not known.

A sample-barcoded 5' primer and a J-beta primer mix were used in a second PCR of roughly 7 to 11 cycles. MiXCR was run by TCRdb on the 5' RACE reads, yielding one entry per CDR3 protein. This sample carries over 1,200,000 distinct CDR3 sequences, 55% to 75% of them seen once, and the ten largest clones take under 8.5%. This receptor was identified in a man between 18 and 35 years old in good health. The rearrangement links TRBV15 to TRBJ2-7; a possible D gene is TRBD2 (6 bases). Sequencing input: blood. The CDR3 bases are TGTGCCACCGCACCGGGACTGATCTACGAGCAGTACTTC. This sequence encodes CATAPGLIYEQYF. The full variable domain, completed using reference TRBV15 and TRBJ2-7, is DAMVIQNPRYQVTQFGKPVTLSCSQTLNHNVMYWYQQKSSQAPKLLFHYYDKDFNNEADTPDNFQSRRPNTSFCFLDIRSPGLGDTAMYLCATAPGLIYEQYFGPGTRLTVT.